The present T cell receptor (beta chain) was sequenced within a study of OX40 agonist ivuxolimab in advanced cancers. This table comes from immunoSEQ multiplex PCR, and its TCRdb copy is limited to in-frame clones, with some not included. The sample has 70,000 to 100,000 clones, 86% seen once. As to this clone: Its antigen is still unknown.

Findings and caveats of the study: There were also nonresponders showing low normalized T-cell clonal expansion. Patients who responded partially at 0.1-3.0 mg/kg showed clonal expansion ranking among the lowest.

From germline, CDR1 is SGHRS and CDR2 YFSETQ. V was cut by 4 bases and J by 0 bases, with 19 bases left in between. This CDR3 is 18 amino acids long. The sequencing here drew on CD4+ or CD8+ T cells sorted from blood, taken in a trial of the OX40 agonist ivuxolimab. The J gene is TRBJ2-2, the V gene TRBV5-1; D is uncertain. The sequence derives from an adult with an advanced solid tumor such as melanoma, head and neck, liver or kidney cancer. The CDR3 DNA reads as TGCGCCAGCAGCCTCCCCCCGAGCCGAGCCTCGAACACCGGGGAGCTGTTTTTT. It codes for CASSLPPSRASNTGELFF.